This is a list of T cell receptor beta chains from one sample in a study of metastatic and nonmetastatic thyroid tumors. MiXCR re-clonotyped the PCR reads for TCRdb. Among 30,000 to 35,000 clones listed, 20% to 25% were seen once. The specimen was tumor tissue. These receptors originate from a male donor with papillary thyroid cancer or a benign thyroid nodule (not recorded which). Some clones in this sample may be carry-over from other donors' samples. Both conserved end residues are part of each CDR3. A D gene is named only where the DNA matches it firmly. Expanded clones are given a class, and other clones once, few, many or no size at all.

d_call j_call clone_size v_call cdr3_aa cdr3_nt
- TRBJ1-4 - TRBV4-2 CASSQDDGQREKLFF TGTGCCAGCAGCCAAGATGACGGACAGAGGGAAAAACTGTTTTTT
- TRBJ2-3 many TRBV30 CAWSSSWGTDTQYF TGTGCCTGGAGTAGCTCTTGGGGCACAGATACGCAGTATTTT
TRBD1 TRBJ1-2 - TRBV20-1 CSASLLTPGGYGYTF TGCAGTGCTAGCCTACTCACCCCAGGGGGCTATGGCTACACCTTC
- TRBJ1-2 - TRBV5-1 CASSGAGYGYTF TGCGCCAGCAGCGGGGCAGGCTATGGCTACACCTTC
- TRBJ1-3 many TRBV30 CAWSLDYTGNTIYF TGTGCCTGGAGTCTGGATTACACTGGAAACACCATATATTTT
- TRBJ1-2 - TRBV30 CAWRTLEGFYGYTF TGTGCCTGGAGGACACTGGAGGGGTTCTATGGCTACACCTTC
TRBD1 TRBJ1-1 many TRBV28 CASKLRGGAAFF TGTGCCAGCAAACTACGAGGGGGCGCAGCTTTCTTT
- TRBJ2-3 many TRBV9 CASSTQITDTQYF TGTGCCAGCAGCACCCAGATCACAGATACGCAGTATTTT
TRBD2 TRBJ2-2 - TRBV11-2 CASTSVGGRGSGELFF TGTGCCAGCACCTCAGTGGGCGGGAGAGGGAGCGGGGAGCTGTTTTTT
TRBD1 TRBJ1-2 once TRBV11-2 CASSSPGQGANYGYTF TGTGCCAGCAGCTCCCCGGGACAGGGGGCCAACTATGGCTACACCTTC
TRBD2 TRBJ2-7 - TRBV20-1 CSASPSGGVAVEQYF TGCAGTGCTAGTCCTAGCGGGGGGGTGGCCGTCGAGCAGTACTTC
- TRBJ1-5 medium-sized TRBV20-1 CSARGDSNQPQHF TGCAGTGCTAGGGGGGATAGCAATCAGCCCCAGCATTTT
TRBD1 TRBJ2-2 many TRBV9 CASSPRQGISGELFF TGTGCCAGCAGCCCCCGACAGGGAATCTCCGGGGAGCTGTTTTTT
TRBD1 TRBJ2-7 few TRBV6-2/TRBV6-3 CASSYLQGQDEQYF TGTGCCAGCAGTTACTTACAGGGGCAGGACGAGCAGTACTTC
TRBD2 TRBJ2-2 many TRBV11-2 CASSILAGGPLTGELFF TGTGCCAGCAGCATCCTAGCGGGAGGGCCACTTACCGGGGAGCTGTTTTTT
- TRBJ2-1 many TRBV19 CASSIGSQRQFF TGTGCCAGTAGTATAGGGTCCCAACGGCAGTTCTTC
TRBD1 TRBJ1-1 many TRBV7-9 CASSSDRASTEAFF TGTGCCAGCAGTAGCGACAGGGCCTCGACTGAAGCTTTCTTT
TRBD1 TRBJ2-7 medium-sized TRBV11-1 CASSVDRGHEQYF TGTGCCAGCAGCGTAGACAGGGGGCACGAGCAGTACTTC
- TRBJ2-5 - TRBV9 CASIPVAGETQYF TGTGCCAGCATCCCAGTGGCCGGGGAGACCCAGTACTTC
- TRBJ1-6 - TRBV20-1 CSARDAHEHSSYNSPLHF TGCAGTGCTAGAGACGCCCATGAGCATAGCTCCTATAATTCACCCCTCCACTTT
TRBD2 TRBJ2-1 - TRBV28 CASSRTRGRLVEQFF TGTGCCAGCAGTCGGACTAGAGGGAGATTGGTCGAGCAGTTCTTC
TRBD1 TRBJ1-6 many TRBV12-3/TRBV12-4 CASSLGTGDNSPLHF TGTGCCAGCAGTTTGGGGACAGGCGATAATTCACCCCTCCACTTT
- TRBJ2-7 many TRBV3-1 CASSQDGYEQYF TGTGCCAGCAGCCAAGACGGCTACGAGCAGTACTTC
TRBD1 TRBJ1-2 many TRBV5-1 CASTRGQAYGYTF TGCGCCAGCACAAGGGGGCAAGCCTATGGCTACACCTTC
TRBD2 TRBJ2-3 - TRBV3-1 CASSPPPASGRLTDTQYF TGTGCCAGCAGCCCACCTCCGGCTAGCGGGCGACTCACAGATACGCAGTATTTT
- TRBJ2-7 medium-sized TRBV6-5 CASSYYPGYEQYF TGTGCCAGCAGTTACTACCCGGGGTACGAGCAGTACTTC
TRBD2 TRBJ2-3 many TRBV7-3 CASSLGPGLATTDTQYF TGTGCCAGCAGCTTAGGTCCGGGACTAGCGACCACAGATACGCAGTATTTT
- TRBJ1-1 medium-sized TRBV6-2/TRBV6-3 CASSQTVTEAFF TGTGCCAGCAGTCAGACAGTCACTGAAGCTTTCTTT
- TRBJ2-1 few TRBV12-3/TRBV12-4 CASSFKTTNEQFF TGTGCCAGCAGTTTTAAGACTACTAACGAGCAGTTCTTC
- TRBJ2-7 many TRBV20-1 CSARVPGSPERVYEQYF TGCAGTGCTAGAGTCCCCGGGAGCCCCGAGAGGGTCTACGAGCAGTACTTC
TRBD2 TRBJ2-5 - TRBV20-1 CSARGLPGLAGGPQETQYF TGCAGTGCTAGGGGCCTACCGGGACTAGCGGGAGGGCCCCAAGAGACCCAGTACTTC
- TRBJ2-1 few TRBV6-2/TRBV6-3 CASSYRVKGEQFF TGTGCCAGCAGTTACAGAGTGAAAGGTGAGCAGTTCTTC
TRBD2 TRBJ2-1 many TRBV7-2 CASSASGRNSNEQFF TGTGCCAGCAGCGCGAGCGGGAGGAATAGCAATGAGCAGTTCTTC
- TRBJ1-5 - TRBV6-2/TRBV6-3 CASSSTENQPQHF TGTGCCAGCAGTTCGACCGAGAATCAGCCCCAGCATTTT
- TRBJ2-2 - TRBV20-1 CSVPRSGSGNTGELFF TGCAGTGTCCCTAGGAGTGGGAGCGGGAACACCGGGGAGCTGTTTTTT
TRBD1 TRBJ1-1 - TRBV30 CACIRDSESKAFF TGTGCCTGTATCCGGGACAGTGAATCTAAAGCTTTCTTT
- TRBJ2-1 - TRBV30 CAWSVSGPGAEQFF TGTGCCTGGAGTGTATCAGGGCCCGGGGCTGAGCAGTTCTTC
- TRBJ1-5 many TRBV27 CASSLGLYQPQHF TGTGCCAGCAGTTTAGGACTTTATCAGCCCCAGCATTTT
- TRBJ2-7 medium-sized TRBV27 CASSNGRTGEQYF TGTGCCAGCAGTAACGGACGGACCGGCGAGCAGTACTTC
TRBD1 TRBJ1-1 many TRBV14 CASSQDRDTEAFF TGTGCCAGCAGCCAGGACAGGGACACTGAAGCTTTCTTT
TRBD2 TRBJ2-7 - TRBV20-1 CSASAPSGRGVHEQYF TGCAGTGCTAGTGCCCCTAGCGGGAGAGGGGTCCACGAGCAGTACTTC
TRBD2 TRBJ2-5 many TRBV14 CASSQLGTSGKETQYF TGTGCCAGCAGCCAATTAGGGACTAGCGGGAAAGAGACCCAGTACTTC
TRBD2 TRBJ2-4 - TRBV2 CASSGQTSSIQYF TGTGCCAGCAGTGGTCAGACTAGCAGCATTCAGTACTTC
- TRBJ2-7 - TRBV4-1 CASSQDLPRGPYEQYF TGCGCCAGCAGCCAAGATCTACCGAGAGGCCCCTACGAGCAGTACTTC
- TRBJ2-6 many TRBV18 CASSPQTPGANVLTF TGTGCCAGCTCACCACAAACCCCTGGGGCCAACGTCCTGACTTTC